This T cell receptor beta chain is drawn from a study of cytomegalovirus exposure and HLA in healthy donors. Overall study results and limits: Certain sequence variants were highly shared and formed a cluster, and this cluster was likely a sequencing artifact.

The CDR3 is made up of 14 amino acids. Trimming cost V 3 bases and J 1 base; bases outside gene matches: 4. The germline V gene has CDR1 SGDLS and CDR2 YYNGEE. This clone showed up just a few times. The antigen remains unidentified. 13 Jbeta primers and 60 Vbeta primers were used for the PCR. Sequenced by immunoSEQ multiplex PCR; TCRdb stores in-frame clones only, minus some. The table lists some 100,000 clones, 65% to 80% of them singletons. The chain has TRBV9 and TRBJ2-7, with 7 positions matching TRBD1. This receptor was taken from a woman in her forties or fifties in good health and CMV-seropositive. Sequencing was carried out using PBMCs. CDR3 sequence (DNA): TGTGCCAGCAGCGCGAGGACAGGTTCCTACGAGCAGTACTTC. This codes for CASSARTGSYEQYF.